The rows below give T cell receptor beta chains drawn from one sample of a study of spatial heterogeneity in lung cancer. TCRdb ran MiXCR on the 5' RACE reads and lists one entry per CDR3 protein. The data show about 95,000 distinct CDR3 sequences, 7% to 9% seen once. This material consisted of PBMCs, taken at surgery. The receptors originated from a male donor with early-stage non-small cell lung cancer. Each CDR3 is given with its conserved first and last residue. D genes are given only for firm matches. Expanded clones get a size class; other rows say once, few or many, or leave the size out.

d_call: -
j_call: TRBJ2-7
v_call: TRBV5-1
clone_size: many
cdr3_aa: CASSWSSTQYYEQYF
cdr3_nt: TGCGCCAGCAGCTGGTCTAGTACCCAATACTACGAGCAGTACTTC

d_call: TRBD2
j_call: TRBJ2-4
v_call: TRBV5-1
clone_size: few
cdr3_aa: CASSPAGGRNIQYF
cdr3_nt: TGCGCCAGCAGCCCGGCGGGGGGGAGAAACATTCAGTACTTC

d_call: -
j_call: TRBJ2-7
v_call: TRBV12-3/TRBV12-4
clone_size: -
cdr3_aa: CASSKQGYEQYF
cdr3_nt: TGTGCCAGCAGCAAACAGGGTTACGAGCAGTACTTC

d_call: -
j_call: TRBJ2-7
v_call: TRBV20-1
clone_size: -
cdr3_aa: CSARDGKNEQYF
cdr3_nt: TGCAGTGCCCGGGACGGAAAGAACGAGCAGTACTTC

d_call: -
j_call: TRBJ2-2
v_call: TRBV11-2
clone_size: few
cdr3_aa: CASSLQGYTGELFF
cdr3_nt: TGTGCCAGCAGCTTACAGGGCTACACCGGGGAGCTGTTTTTT

d_call: TRBD1
j_call: TRBJ1-5
v_call: TRBV5-1
clone_size: few
cdr3_aa: CASSLTGGIGQPQHF
cdr3_nt: TGCGCCAGCAGCTTAACAGGGGGCATCGGTCAGCCCCAGCATTTT

d_call: -
j_call: TRBJ2-7
v_call: TRBV5-4
clone_size: many
cdr3_aa: CASSQQGGAYEQYF
cdr3_nt: TGTGCCAGCAGCCAACAGGGGGGGGCCTACGAGCAGTACTTC

d_call: TRBD2
j_call: TRBJ2-1
v_call: TRBV20-1
clone_size: -
cdr3_aa: CSARFLAGGSYNEQFF
cdr3_nt: TGCAGTGCTAGGTTTCTAGCGGGGGGTTCCTACAATGAGCAGTTCTTC

d_call: -
j_call: TRBJ2-7
v_call: TRBV29-1
clone_size: many
cdr3_aa: CSVRPDYYEQYF
cdr3_nt: TGCAGCGTTCGGCCTGATTACTACGAGCAGTACTTC

d_call: -
j_call: TRBJ1-5
v_call: TRBV6-6
clone_size: -
cdr3_aa: CASSYSQSNQPQHF
cdr3_nt: TGTGCCAGCAGTTACTCGCAGAGCAATCAGCCCCAGCATTTT

d_call: -
j_call: TRBJ1-1
v_call: TRBV30
clone_size: -
cdr3_aa: CAWSVSGTEAFF
cdr3_nt: TGTGCCTGGAGTGTCTCGGGGACTGAAGCTTTCTTT

d_call: -
j_call: TRBJ2-5
v_call: TRBV18
clone_size: few
cdr3_aa: CASSLAASQETQYF
cdr3_nt: TGTGCCAGCTCCCTCGCGGCTAGCCAAGAGACCCAGTACTTC

d_call: -
j_call: TRBJ2-1
v_call: TRBV29-1
clone_size: -
cdr3_aa: CSVELALYNEQFF
cdr3_nt: TGCAGCGTTGAACTAGCGCTTTACAATGAGCAGTTCTTC

d_call: -
j_call: TRBJ2-1
v_call: TRBV5-1
clone_size: many
cdr3_aa: CASSLAIANEQFF
cdr3_nt: TGCGCCAGCAGCTTGGCCATCGCGAATGAGCAGTTCTTC

d_call: TRBD2
j_call: TRBJ2-2
v_call: TRBV7-2
clone_size: -
cdr3_aa: CASSELAGARGELFF
cdr3_nt: TGTGCCAGCAGCGAACTAGCGGGGGCGCGGGGGGAGCTGTTTTTT

d_call: -
j_call: TRBJ2-2
v_call: TRBV3-1
clone_size: -
cdr3_aa: CASSRLYTGELFF
cdr3_nt: TGTGCCAGCAGCCGCCTTTACACCGGGGAGCTGTTTTTT

d_call: TRBD1
j_call: TRBJ1-5
v_call: TRBV10-3
clone_size: -
cdr3_aa: CAISYTGTENQPQHF
cdr3_nt: TGTGCCATCAGTTATACCGGGACAGAGAATCAGCCCCAGCATTTT

d_call: -
j_call: TRBJ1-1
v_call: TRBV29-1
clone_size: few
cdr3_aa: CSVRRTNTEAFF
cdr3_nt: TGCAGCGTTCGGCGGACGAACACTGAAGCTTTCTTT

d_call: -
j_call: TRBJ2-7
v_call: TRBV9
clone_size: many
cdr3_aa: CASSKDGGSYEQYF
cdr3_nt: TGTGCCAGCAGCAAAGACGGCGGCTCCTACGAGCAGTACTTC

d_call: TRBD1
j_call: TRBJ1-1
v_call: TRBV7-8
clone_size: once
cdr3_aa: CASSFHRGTEAFF
cdr3_nt: TGTGCCAGCAGCTTTCACAGGGGAACTGAAGCTTTCTTT

d_call: TRBD1
j_call: TRBJ1-5
v_call: TRBV12-3/TRBV12-4
clone_size: few
cdr3_aa: CASSPAGTGNQPQHF
cdr3_nt: TGTGCCAGCAGTCCAGCCGGGACAGGCAATCAGCCCCAGCATTTT

d_call: -
j_call: TRBJ1-1
v_call: TRBV9
clone_size: few
cdr3_aa: CASSVTSVGSGAFF
cdr3_nt: TGTGCCAGCAGCGTCACGTCAGTTGGTTCGGGAGCTTTCTTT

d_call: -
j_call: TRBJ2-1
v_call: TRBV20-1
clone_size: few
cdr3_aa: CSARVRTGAEQFF
cdr3_nt: TGCAGTGCTAGAGTTCGTACCGGGGCCGAGCAGTTCTTC

d_call: -
j_call: TRBJ1-1
v_call: TRBV7-2
clone_size: -
cdr3_aa: CASSLDVNTEAFF
cdr3_nt: TGTGCCAGCAGCTTAGATGTGAACACTGAAGCTTTCTTT

d_call: TRBD2
j_call: TRBJ2-3
v_call: TRBV20-1
clone_size: many
cdr3_aa: CSAPGLASDTQYF
cdr3_nt: TGCAGTGCTCCGGGACTAGCGTCAGATACGCAGTATTTT

d_call: TRBD1
j_call: TRBJ2-7
v_call: TRBV5-1
clone_size: -
cdr3_aa: CASSFGTGEEEQYF
cdr3_nt: TGCGCCAGCAGCTTCGGGACAGGTGAAGAAGAGCAGTACTTC

d_call: TRBD2
j_call: TRBJ2-7
v_call: TRBV10-3
clone_size: -
cdr3_aa: CAIRGTSGSTDEQYF
cdr3_nt: TGTGCCATCAGGGGGACTAGCGGGAGTACCGACGAGCAGTACTTC

d_call: -
j_call: TRBJ1-1
v_call: TRBV7-3
clone_size: -
cdr3_aa: CASSLSRNTEAFF
cdr3_nt: TGTGCCAGCAGCTTAAGCCGGAACACTGAAGCTTTCTTT

d_call: -
j_call: TRBJ2-2
v_call: TRBV19
clone_size: -
cdr3_aa: CASQGIGELFF
cdr3_nt: TGTGCCAGCCAGGGGATCGGGGAGCTGTTTTTT

d_call: TRBD2
j_call: TRBJ2-1
v_call: TRBV20-1
clone_size: -
cdr3_aa: CSARRLANGNEQFF
cdr3_nt: TGCAGTGCTAGAAGACTAGCGAATGGCAATGAGCAGTTCTTC

d_call: -
j_call: TRBJ2-7
v_call: TRBV20-1
clone_size: -
cdr3_aa: CSARGDLNYEQYF
cdr3_nt: TGCAGTGCTAGGGGGGACCTGAACTACGAGCAGTACTTC

d_call: -
j_call: TRBJ1-2
v_call: TRBV20-1
clone_size: many
cdr3_aa: CSAPDRGHHF
cdr3_nt: TGCAGTGCCCCCGATCGCGGACACCACTTC

d_call: -
j_call: TRBJ1-5
v_call: TRBV10-2
clone_size: many
cdr3_aa: CASTTDRNQPQHF
cdr3_nt: TGCGCCAGCACCACGGACAGAAATCAGCCCCAGCATTTT

d_call: -
j_call: TRBJ2-2
v_call: TRBV6-2/TRBV6-3
clone_size: few
cdr3_aa: CASSISTGELFF
cdr3_nt: TGTGCCAGTTCGATAAGCACCGGGGAGCTGTTTTTT

d_call: TRBD1
j_call: TRBJ1-1
v_call: TRBV28
clone_size: few
cdr3_aa: CASSWGQGSTEAFF
cdr3_nt: TGTGCCAGCAGTTGGGGACAGGGGAGCACTGAAGCTTTCTTT

d_call: TRBD1
j_call: TRBJ2-2
v_call: TRBV7-9
clone_size: few
cdr3_aa: CASSFWDRVGAGELFF
cdr3_nt: TGTGCCAGCAGCTTCTGGGACAGGGTCGGAGCCGGGGAGCTGTTTTTT

d_call: -
j_call: TRBJ1-5
v_call: TRBV30
clone_size: -
cdr3_aa: CAWSADSSNQPQHF
cdr3_nt: TGTGCCTGGAGCGCAGATAGTAGCAATCAGCCCCAGCATTTT